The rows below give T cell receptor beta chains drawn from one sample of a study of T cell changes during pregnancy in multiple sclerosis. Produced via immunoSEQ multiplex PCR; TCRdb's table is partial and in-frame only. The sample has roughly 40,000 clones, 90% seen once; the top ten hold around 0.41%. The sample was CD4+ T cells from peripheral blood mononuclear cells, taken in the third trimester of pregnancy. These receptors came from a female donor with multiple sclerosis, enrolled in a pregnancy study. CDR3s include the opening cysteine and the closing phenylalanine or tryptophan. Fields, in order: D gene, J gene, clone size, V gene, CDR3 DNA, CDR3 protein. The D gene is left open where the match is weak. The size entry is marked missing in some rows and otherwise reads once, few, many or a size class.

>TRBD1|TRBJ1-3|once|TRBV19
TGTGCCTCAAGCCGGGACAGGGGGATCATTGTCTCCGGAAACACCATATATTTT
CASSRDRGIIVSGNTIYF
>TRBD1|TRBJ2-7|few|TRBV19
TGTGCCAGTAGTACCCAGGGGGCAGGTTACGAGCAGTACTTC
CASSTQGAGYEQYF
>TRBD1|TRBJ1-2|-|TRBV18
TGTGCCAGCTCACCCTTGCCGGGACAGGGGGCGTTGGACTATGGCTACACCTTC
CASSPLPGQGALDYGYTF
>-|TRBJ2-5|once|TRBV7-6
TGTGCCAGCAGCTCCTACGGTGCCAGCGTCGCGGGAGAGACCCAGTACTTC
CASSSYGASVAGETQYF
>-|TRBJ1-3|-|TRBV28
TGTGCCAGCAGTTCACCGGGACACCTACTCTCTGGAAACACCATATATTTT
CASSSPGHLLSGNTIYF
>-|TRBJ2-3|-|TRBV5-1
TGCGCCAGCAGCTTGATGGGGTCGGGGGTCTCTAGCACAGATACGCAGTATTTT
CASSLMGSGVSSTDTQYF
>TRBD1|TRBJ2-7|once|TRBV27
TGTGCCGGGACAGGGGAATCCTACGAGCAGTACTTC
CAGTGESYEQYF
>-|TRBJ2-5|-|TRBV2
TGTGCCAGCAGTAAGACGAGGCAAGAGACCCAGTACTTC
CASSKTRQETQYF
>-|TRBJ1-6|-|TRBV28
TGTGCCAGCAGCGTCGGGGGGGATAATTCACCCCTCCACTTT
CASSVGGDNSPLHF
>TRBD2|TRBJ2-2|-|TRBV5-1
TGCGCCAGTTCGAGGGGTAGCGGGAGCGCTTACACCGGGGAGCTGTTTTTT
CASSRGSGSAYTGELFF
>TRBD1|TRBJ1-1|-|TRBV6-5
TGTGCCAGCAGACCCGGGACAGGGATGGCTGAAGCTTTCTTT
CASRPGTGMAEAFF
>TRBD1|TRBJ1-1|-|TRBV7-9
TGTGCCAGCAGCCCCTGGGACAGAGTGGTTGGGAAGAAAGCTTTCTTT
CASSPWDRVVGKKAFF
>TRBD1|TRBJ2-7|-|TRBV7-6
TGTGCCAACAGCTCCAGGACAGGGCCTCTCTCCTACGAGCAGTACTTC
CANSSRTGPLSYEQYF
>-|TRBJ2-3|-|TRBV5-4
TGTGCCAGCAGCTCCGTAGCGGTCCGCACAGATACGCAGTATTTT
CASSSVAVRTDTQYF
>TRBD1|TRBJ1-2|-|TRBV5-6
TGTGCCAGCAGCTTGGCCACAGGGGGCACCTATGGCTACACCTTC
CASSLATGGTYGYTF
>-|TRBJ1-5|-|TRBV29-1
TGCAGCGTACAGTGGGGCAATCAGCCCCAGCATTTT
CSVQWGNQPQHF
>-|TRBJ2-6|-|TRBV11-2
TGTGCCAGCAGCTTAGATCTACGGCAGGCAAGCTCTGGGGCCAACGTCCTGACTTTC
CASSLDLRQASSGANVLTF
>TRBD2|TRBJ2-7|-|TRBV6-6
TGTGCCAGCATGTCTAGCGGAGGGTCGGCCGAGCAGTACTTC
CASMSSGGSAEQYF
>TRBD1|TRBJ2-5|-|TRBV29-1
TGCAGCGTTACAACAGGGGGCCGGGAGACCCAGTACTTC
CSVTTGGRETQYF
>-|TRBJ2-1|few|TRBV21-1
TGTGCCAGCAGTCAACGCCGGGACAGGGTCGGTCGTGAGCAGTTCTTC
CASSQRRDRVGREQFF
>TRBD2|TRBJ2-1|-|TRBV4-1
TGCGCCAGCAGCTACGAGGGGCAGCCGGGACGGGAGGGGAATGAGCAGTTCTTC
CASSYEGQPGREGNEQFF
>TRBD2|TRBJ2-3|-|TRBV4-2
TGTGCCAGCAGCCAATACGCGGGAGGGCCAACAGATACGCAGTATTTT
CASSQYAGGPTDTQYF
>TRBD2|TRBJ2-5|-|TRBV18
TGTGCCAGCTCACGGACTAGCGGCACGTACCAAGAGACCCAGTACTTC
CASSRTSGTYQETQYF
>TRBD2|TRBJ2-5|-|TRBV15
TGTGCCACCAGCAGAACCCCTAGCGGGAGAGAGACCCAGTACTTC
CATSRTPSGRETQYF
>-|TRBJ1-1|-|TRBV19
TGTGCCAGTAGTTGGGGGGTCCGAACTGAAGCTTTCTTT
CASSWGVRTEAFF
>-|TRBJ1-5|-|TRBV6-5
TGTGCCAGCGGTCGGGACATCAATCAGCCCCAGCATTTT
CASGRDINQPQHF
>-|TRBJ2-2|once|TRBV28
TGTGCCAGCAGGCAACAGGGAAGAGGCACCGGGGAGCTGTTTTTT
CASRQQGRGTGELFF
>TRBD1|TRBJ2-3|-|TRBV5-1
TGCGCCAGCAGCTTGGGGGGACAGTTGATCACAGATACGCAGTATTTT
CASSLGGQLITDTQYF
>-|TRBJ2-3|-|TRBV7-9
TGTGCCAGCAGCTTAGCCTTACCCGGAGATACGCAGTATTTT
CASSLALPGDTQYF
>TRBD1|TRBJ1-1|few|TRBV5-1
TGCGCCAGCAAGCTCCAGGGGGCGCGCGACACTGAAGCTTTCTTT
CASKLQGARDTEAFF
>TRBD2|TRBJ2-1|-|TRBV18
TGTGCCAGCTCACCACCGGGACTAGCGGGAGATGGGCAGTTCTTC
CASSPPGLAGDGQFF
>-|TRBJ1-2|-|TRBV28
TGTGCCAGCTTCGAGGGGGGGGTAGTAGACTATGGCTACACCTTC
CASFEGGVVDYGYTF